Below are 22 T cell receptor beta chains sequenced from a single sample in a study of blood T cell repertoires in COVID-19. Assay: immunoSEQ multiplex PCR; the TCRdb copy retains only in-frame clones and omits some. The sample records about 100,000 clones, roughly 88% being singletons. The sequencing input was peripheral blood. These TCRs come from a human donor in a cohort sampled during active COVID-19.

DNA for the CDR3: TGTGCCAGCAGCTTGGGTCCTAGCGGGACAACTCAGCAGTTCTTC. It specifies CASSLGPSGTTQQFF. The V gene is TRBV7-3, the J gene TRBJ2-1; the match to TRBD2 covers 9 bases. The CDR3 has 15 amino acids. V lost 3 bases, J lost 11 bases, and 11 bases stayed unmatched. Germline V gene data show CDR1 as SGHTA and CDR2 as FQGTGA. Supplemented by reference TRBV7-3 and TRBJ2-1, the full variable domain reads GAGVSQTPSNKVTEKGKYVELRCDPISGHTALYWYRQSLGQGPEFLIYFQGTGAADDSGLPNDRFFAVRPEGSVSTLKIQRTERGDSAVYLCASSLGPSGTTQQFFGPGTRLTVL.

CDR3 sequence: CASSPVTAASHYGYTF. The DNA of the CDR3 is TGTGCCAGCAGCCCTGTTACGGCGGCTTCCCACTATGGCTACACCTTC. The rearrangement uses TRBV7-2 and TRBJ1-2; D gene uncertain. Germline CDR1 SGHTA, CDR2 FQGNSA. CDR3 length: 16 residues. Between the trimmed V and J ends, which lost 5 bases and 3 bases, there was a span of 19 bases.

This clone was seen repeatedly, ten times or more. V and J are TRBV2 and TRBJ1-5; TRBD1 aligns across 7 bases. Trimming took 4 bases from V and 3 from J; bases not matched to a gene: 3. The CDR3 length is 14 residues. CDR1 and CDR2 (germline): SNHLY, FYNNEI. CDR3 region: CASSGDSYNQPQHF. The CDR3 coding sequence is TGTGCCAGCAGTGGGGACAGCTACAATCAGCCCCAGCATTTT.

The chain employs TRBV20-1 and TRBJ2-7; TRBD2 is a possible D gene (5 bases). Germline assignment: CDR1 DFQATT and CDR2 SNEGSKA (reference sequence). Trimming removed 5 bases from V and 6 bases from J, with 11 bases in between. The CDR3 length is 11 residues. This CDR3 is CSAPRTPEQYF. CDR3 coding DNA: TGCAGTGCTCCCCGGACTCCCGAGCAGTACTTC.

CDR3 amino acids: CASSLSYASGVRTGELFF. As DNA, the CDR3 is TGTGCCAGCAGCCTATCTTACGCGTCGGGAGTCCGAACCGGGGAGCTGTTTTTT. The chain has TRBV7-2 and TRBJ2-2; D may be TRBD2 (6 bases). Germline values: CDR1 SGHTA, CDR2 FQGNSA. The CDR3 length is 18 residues. V shed 5 bases and J shed 5 bases, with 24 bases lying between them.

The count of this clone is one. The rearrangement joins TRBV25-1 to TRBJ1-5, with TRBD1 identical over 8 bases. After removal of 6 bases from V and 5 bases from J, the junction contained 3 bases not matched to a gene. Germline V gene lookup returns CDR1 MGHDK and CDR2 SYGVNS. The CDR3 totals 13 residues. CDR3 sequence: CASRDREDQPQHF. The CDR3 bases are TGTGCCAGCAGGGACAGGGAAGATCAGCCCCAGCATTTT.

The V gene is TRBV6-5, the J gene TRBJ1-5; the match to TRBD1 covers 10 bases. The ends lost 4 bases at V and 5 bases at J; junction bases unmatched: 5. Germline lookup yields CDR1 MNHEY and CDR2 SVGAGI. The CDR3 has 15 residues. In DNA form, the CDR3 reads TGTGCCAGCAGTTCAGGACAGGGGGGTGATCAGCCCCAGCATTTT. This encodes CASSSGQGGDQPQHF.

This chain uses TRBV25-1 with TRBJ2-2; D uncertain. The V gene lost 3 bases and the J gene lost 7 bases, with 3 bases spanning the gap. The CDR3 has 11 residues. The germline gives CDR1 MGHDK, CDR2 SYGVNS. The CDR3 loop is CASSDGGELFF. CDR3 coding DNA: TGTGCCAGCAGTGACGGCGGGGAGCTGTTTTTT.

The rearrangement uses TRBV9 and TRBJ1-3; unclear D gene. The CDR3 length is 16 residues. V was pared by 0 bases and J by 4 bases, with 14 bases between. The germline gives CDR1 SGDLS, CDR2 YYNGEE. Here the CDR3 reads CASSVESPGVGNTIYF. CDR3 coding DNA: TGTGCCAGCAGCGTAGAGTCTCCCGGAGTAGGAAACACCATATATTTT. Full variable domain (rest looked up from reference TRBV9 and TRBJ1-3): DSGVTQTPKHLITATGQRVTLRCSPRSGDLSVYWYQQSLDQGLQFLIQYYNGEERAKGNILERFSAQQFPDLHSELNLSSLELGDSALYFCASSVESPGVGNTIYFGEGSWLTVV.

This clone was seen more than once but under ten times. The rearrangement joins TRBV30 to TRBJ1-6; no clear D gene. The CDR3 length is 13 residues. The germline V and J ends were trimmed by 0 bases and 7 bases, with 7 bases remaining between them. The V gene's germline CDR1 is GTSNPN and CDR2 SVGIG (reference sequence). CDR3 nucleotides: TGTGCCTGGAGTGTACCGGGAAATTCACCCCTCCACTTT. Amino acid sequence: CAWSVPGNSPLHF.

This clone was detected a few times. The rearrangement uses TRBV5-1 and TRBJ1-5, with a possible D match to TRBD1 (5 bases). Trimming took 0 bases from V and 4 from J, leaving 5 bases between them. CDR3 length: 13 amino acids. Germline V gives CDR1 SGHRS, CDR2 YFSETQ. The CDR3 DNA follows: TGCGCCAGCAGCTTGGGACAGAATCAGCCCCAGCATTTT. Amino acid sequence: CASSLGQNQPQHF. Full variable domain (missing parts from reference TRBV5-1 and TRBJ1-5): KAGVTQTPRYLIKTRGQQVTLSCSPISGHRSVSWYQQTPGQGLQFLFEYFSETQRNKGNFPGRFSGRQFSNSRSEMNVSTLELGDSALYLCASSLGQNQPQHFGDGTRLSIL.

CDR3 nucleotide sequence: TGTGCCAGCAGTACGAACAGGGGGCAGGCGAAAAACATTCAGTACTTC. This translates into CASSTNRGQAKNIQYF. This sequence joins TRBV27 and TRBJ2-4; 9 positions match TRBD1. CDR1 is MNHEY, CDR2 SMNVEV, per germline (reference sequence). V dropped 5 bases and J dropped 4; count of bases not matched to a gene: 9. This CDR3 has 16 amino acids.

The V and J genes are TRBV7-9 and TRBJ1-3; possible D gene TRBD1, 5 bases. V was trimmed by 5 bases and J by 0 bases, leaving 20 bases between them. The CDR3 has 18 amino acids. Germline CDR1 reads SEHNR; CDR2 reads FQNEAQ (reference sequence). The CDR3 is CASSQKRGSPSSGNTIYF. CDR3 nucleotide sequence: TGTGCCAGCAGCCAGAAACGGGGGTCCCCGAGCTCTGGAAACACCATATATTTT.

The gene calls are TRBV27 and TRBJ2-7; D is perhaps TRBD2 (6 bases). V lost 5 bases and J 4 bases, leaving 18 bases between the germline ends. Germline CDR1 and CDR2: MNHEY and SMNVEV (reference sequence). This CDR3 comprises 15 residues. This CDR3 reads CASSKTGRREYEQYF. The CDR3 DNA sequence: TGTGCCAGCAGTAAGACCGGGAGACGGGAATACGAGCAGTACTTC.

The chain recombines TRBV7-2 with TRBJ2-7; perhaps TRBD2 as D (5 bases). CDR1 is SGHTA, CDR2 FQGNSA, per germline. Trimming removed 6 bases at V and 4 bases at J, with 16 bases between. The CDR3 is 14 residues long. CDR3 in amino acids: CASRAVGRDYEQYF. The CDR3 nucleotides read TGTGCCAGCAGAGCCGTAGGGAGAGATTACGAGCAGTACTTC.

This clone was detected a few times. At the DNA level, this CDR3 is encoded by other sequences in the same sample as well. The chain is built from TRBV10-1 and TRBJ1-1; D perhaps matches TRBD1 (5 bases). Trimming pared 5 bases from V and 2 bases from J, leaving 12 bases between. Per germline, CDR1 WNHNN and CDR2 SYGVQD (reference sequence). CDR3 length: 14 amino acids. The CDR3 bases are TGCGCCAGCAGTACAGGTGGAGCTAACACTGAAGCTTTCTTT. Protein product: CASSTGGANTEAFF.

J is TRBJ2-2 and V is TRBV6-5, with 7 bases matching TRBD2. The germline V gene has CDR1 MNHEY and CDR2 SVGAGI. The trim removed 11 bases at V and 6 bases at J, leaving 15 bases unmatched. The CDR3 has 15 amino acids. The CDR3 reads CAGHREAGESGELFF. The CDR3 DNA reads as TGTGCCGGTCACCGGGAGGCGGGAGAATCCGGGGAGCTGTTTTTT.

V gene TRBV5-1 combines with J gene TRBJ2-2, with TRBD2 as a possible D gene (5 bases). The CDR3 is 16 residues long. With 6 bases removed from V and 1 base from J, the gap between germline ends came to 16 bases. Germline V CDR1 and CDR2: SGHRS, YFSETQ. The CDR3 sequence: CASKDLGGRNTGELFF. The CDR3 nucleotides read TGCGCCAGCAAGGACCTAGGAGGACGGAACACCGGGGAGCTGTTTTTT.

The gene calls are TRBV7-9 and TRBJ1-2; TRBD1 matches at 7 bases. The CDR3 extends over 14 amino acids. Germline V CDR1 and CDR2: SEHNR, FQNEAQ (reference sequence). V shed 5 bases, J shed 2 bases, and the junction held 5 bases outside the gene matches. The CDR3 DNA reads TGTGCCAGCAGCGCAGGGACAGTAAACTATGGCTACACCTTC. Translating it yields CASSAGTVNYGYTF. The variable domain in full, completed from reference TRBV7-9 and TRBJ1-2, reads DTGVSQNPRHKITKRGQNVTFRCDPISEHNRLYWYRQTLGQGPEFLTYFQNEAQLEKSRLLSDRFSAERPKGSFSTLEIQRTEQGDSAMYLCASSAGTVNYGYTFGSGTRLTVV.

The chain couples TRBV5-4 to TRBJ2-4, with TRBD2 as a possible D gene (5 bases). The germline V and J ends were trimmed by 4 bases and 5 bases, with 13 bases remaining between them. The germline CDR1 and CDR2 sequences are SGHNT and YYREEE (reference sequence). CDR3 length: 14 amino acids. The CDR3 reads CASSAPGLENIQYF. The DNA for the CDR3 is TGTGCCAGCAGCGCGCCGGGGTTAGAAAACATTCAGTACTTC.

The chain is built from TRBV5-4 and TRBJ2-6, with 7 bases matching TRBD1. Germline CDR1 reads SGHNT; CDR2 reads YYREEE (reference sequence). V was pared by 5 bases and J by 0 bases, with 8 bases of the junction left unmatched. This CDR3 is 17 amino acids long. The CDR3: CASRRWTGDSGANVLTF. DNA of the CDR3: TGTGCCAGCAGACGGTGGACAGGAGACTCTGGGGCCAACGTCCTGACTTTC.

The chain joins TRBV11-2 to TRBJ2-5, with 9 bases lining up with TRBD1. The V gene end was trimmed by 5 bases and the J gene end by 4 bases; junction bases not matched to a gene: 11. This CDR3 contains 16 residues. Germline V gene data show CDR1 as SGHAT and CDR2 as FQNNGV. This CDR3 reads CASSRSGQGWRETQYF. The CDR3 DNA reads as TGTGCCAGCAGCCGATCGGGACAGGGTTGGAGAGAGACCCAGTACTTC.